This is a list of T cell receptor beta chains from one sample in a study of long-term antiretroviral therapy in people with HIV. Clones were sequenced by immunoSEQ multiplex PCR, and TCRdb holds only the in-frame ones, with some missing. The data contain about 27,000 clones, 76% of them singletons. This material consisted of unsorted PBMCs, taken 0.5 years after starting antiretroviral therapy. Receptors originate from a woman between 40 and 55 years old with HIV. CDR3s include the opening cysteine and the closing phenylalanine or tryptophan. D genes are given only for firm matches. The size entry is marked missing in some rows and otherwise reads once, few, many or a size class.

J | D | size | V | CDR3 | DNA
TRBJ1-1 | . | . | TRBV15 | CATSRILGTEAFF | TGTGCCACCAGCAGAATCCTGGGCACTGAAGCTTTCTTT
TRBJ2-7 | . | . | TRBV9 | CASSEGTPGLGEQYF | TGTGCCAGCAGCGAAGGGACACCAGGGCTAGGGGAGCAGTACTTC
TRBJ2-6 | . | . | TRBV4-1 | CASSSNRFRGANVLTF | TGCGCCAGCAGTTCGAACAGGTTCCGCGGGGCCAACGTCCTGACTTTC
TRBJ1-2 | . | . | TRBV20-1 | CSASLVLGYTF | TGCAGTGCTAGTTTGGTTCTTGGCTACACCTTC
TRBJ2-7 | . | . | TRBV6-5 | CASSYGEGYYEQYF | TGTGCCAGCAGTTACGGGGAAGGGTACTACGAGCAGTACTTC
TRBJ1-5 | . | . | TRBV4-1 | CASSQDFRGGQPQHF | TGCGCCAGCAGCCAAGACTTCAGGGGTGGTCAGCCCCAGCATTTT
TRBJ1-1 | . | . | TRBV4-2 | CASSQRDMNTEAFF | TGTGCCAGCAGCCAGCGGGACATGAACACTGAAGCTTTCTTT
TRBJ1-1 | . | . | TRBV7-2 | CASSLSGGIMNTEAFF | TGTGCCAGCAGCTTAAGCGGGGGGATCATGAACACTGAAGCTTTCTTT
TRBJ2-7 | . | . | TRBV18 | CASSPNSYEQYF | TGTGCCAGCTCACCGAACTCCTACGAGCAGTACTTC
TRBJ2-7 | . | . | TRBV5-1 | CASSDPDGSYEQYF | TGCGCCAGCAGCGACCCGGACGGCTCCTACGAGCAGTACTTC
TRBJ2-7 | . | . | TRBV15 | CATTPSPTAYEQYF | TGTGCCACCACCCCGTCCCCTACAGCCTACGAGCAGTACTTC
TRBJ2-7 | . | . | TRBV14 | CASSLDGYEQYF | TGTGCCAGCAGCCTAGATGGGTACGAGCAGTACTTC
TRBJ2-1 | . | few | TRBV2 | CASSDTTYNEQFF | TGTGCCAGCAGTGATACTACCTACAATGAGCAGTTCTTC
TRBJ1-2 | . | . | TRBV10-3 | CAISERGTAYGYTF | TGTGCCATCAGTGAAAGGGGGACGGCCTATGGCTACACCTTC
TRBJ1-5 | . | . | TRBV7-2 | CASSLASTGYQPQHF | TGTGCCAGCAGCTTAGCGAGCACAGGATATCAGCCCCAGCATTTT
TRBJ2-4 | . | . | TRBV7-2 | CASSLAGTAKNIQYF | TGTGCCAGCAGCCTCGCGGGGACGGCCAAAAACATTCAGTACTTC
TRBJ2-7 | TRBD2 | . | TRBV7-4 | CASSLGVSPSGVGEQYF | TGTGCCAGCAGCTTAGGAGTCTCCCCTAGCGGGGTGGGAGAGCAGTACTTC
TRBJ1-1 | . | . | TRBV28 | CASSSPEVSLAFF | TGTGCCAGCAGTTCACCGGAGGTGAGTTTAGCTTTCTTT
TRBJ1-1 | . | few | TRBV5-1 | CASSLGASANTEAFF | TGCGCCAGCAGCTTGGGGGCCTCCGCGAACACTGAAGCTTTCTTT
TRBJ2-4 | . | few | TRBV30 | CAWSGWTVGKNIQYF | TGTGCCTGGAGTGGTTGGACAGTGGGCAAAAACATTCAGTACTTC
TRBJ1-1 | . | . | TRBV7-9 | CASSLAGGNPEAFF | TGTGCCAGCAGCTTAGCGGGGGGGAACCCTGAAGCTTTCTTT
TRBJ2-5 | TRBD2 | few | TRBV9 | CASSVVRGGEETQYF | TGTGCCAGCAGCGTAGTACGGGGGGGAGAAGAGACCCAGTACTTC
TRBJ2-7 | . | few | TRBV4-1 | CASSKGQGPSYEQYF | TGCGCCAGCAGCAAGGGGCAGGGGCCCTCCTACGAGCAGTACTTC
TRBJ1-1 | . | . | TRBV19 | CASSIRVSPVNTEAFF | TGTGCCAGTAGTATTAGGGTTTCCCCGGTGAACACTGAAGCTTTCTTT
TRBJ1-2 | . | once | TRBV5-6 | CASSSWIQGGGYTF | TGTGCCAGCAGCTCCTGGATTCAAGGGGGAGGCTACACCTTC
TRBJ2-7 | TRBD1 | . | TRBV5-4 | CASSLRGGSYEQYF | TGTGCCAGCAGCCTGAGAGGGGGCTCATACGAGCAGTACTTC
TRBJ2-7 | TRBD1 | . | TRBV7-2 | CASSFRQGGLEQYF | TGTGCCAGCAGCTTTAGACAGGGGGGCCTCGAGCAGTACTTC
TRBJ2-7 | . | . | TRBV19 | CASSNDQGSYEQYF | TGTGCCAGTAGTAATGACCAAGGATCCTACGAGCAGTACTTC
TRBJ2-3 | . | . | TRBV7-9 | CASSLARPQTQYF | TGTGCCAGCAGCTTAGCGCGGCCACAAACGCAGTATTTT
TRBJ2-5 | TRBD2 | . | TRBV27 | CASSPRGSGGEETQYF | TGTGCCAGCAGTCCCCGAGGTAGCGGGGGGGAAGAGACCCAGTACTTC
TRBJ1-1 | . | . | TRBV5-1 | CASSLGVGLNTEAFF | TGCGCCAGCAGCTTGGGGGTAGGACTGAACACTGAAGCTTTCTTT
TRBJ2-3 | . | . | TRBV2 | CASKSAGAHTDTQYF | TGTGCCAGCAAAAGCGCGGGGGCCCACACAGATACGCAGTATTTT
TRBJ2-7 | TRBD2 | . | TRBV7-6 | CASSLTVAGGPHEQYF | TGTGCCAGCAGCTTAACGGTAGCGGGGGGGCCCCACGAGCAGTACTTC
TRBJ2-7 | TRBD1 | . | TRBV7-3 | CASSTVGTGYYEQYF | TGTGCCAGCAGCACCGTCGGGACAGGGTACTACGAGCAGTACTTC